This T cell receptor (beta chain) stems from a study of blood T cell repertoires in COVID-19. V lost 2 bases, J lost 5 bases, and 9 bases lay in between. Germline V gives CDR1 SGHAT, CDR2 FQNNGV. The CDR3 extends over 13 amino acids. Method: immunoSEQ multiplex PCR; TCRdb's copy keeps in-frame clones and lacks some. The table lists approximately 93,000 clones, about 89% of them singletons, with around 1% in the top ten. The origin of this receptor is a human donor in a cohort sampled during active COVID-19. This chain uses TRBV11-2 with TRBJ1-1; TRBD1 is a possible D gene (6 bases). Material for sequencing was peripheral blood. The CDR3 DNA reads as TGTGCCAGCAGCTTACCAGGGGAAACTGAAGCTTTCTTT. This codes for CASSLPGETEAFF.